This TCR beta chain emerged from a study of tumor-infiltrating lymphocytes in primary liver carcinoma. Researchers generated TCR beta cDNA from approximately 450 ng of total RNA, relying on a constant-region primer. Three-round nested multiplex PCR performed with slightly modified ARM-PCR produced the TCR beta libraries. Both of the initial two PCR rounds ran for roughly 11 cycles and employed TRBV1-TRBV30 forward primers alongside a C-beta reverse primer. Each CDR3 protein gets one entry after TCRdb re-called the multiplex PCR reads with MiXCR. The sample lists just over 30,000 distinct CDR3 sequences, 60% to 80% seen once, with about 30% in the top ten. Co-extracted RNA and DNA came from roughly 21-30 mg of unsorted bulk tissue. Germline-derived CDR1 and CDR2 are SQVTM and ANQGSEA. The CDR3 is 14 amino acids. Study-wide results and limits: Appearing in all five tumor regions was true of only about 8-25% of top clones. Tumor-adjacent and tumor-blood pairs overlapped less than tumor region pairs did. Tumors reached a significantly greater top-250-clone fraction than blood did (p = 0.039).

This clonotype occurred once. The antigen is undetermined. The junction departs from the called germline gene at one end, perhaps through a read error. This sequence originates from a woman between 25 and 40 years old with primary liver carcinoma and hepatitis B virus infection. Source material: liver tumor tissue from sampling region 3. Subset specified: tumor region T3, left-lateral pole. This sequence joins TRBV29-1 and TRBJ1-1; the D is unclear. The CDR3 DNA sequence: TGCAGCGCCCAGAAGCTGACTCGGGAGGGTGAAGGTTTCTTT. Encoded protein: CSAQKLTREGEGFF.